This T cell receptor beta chain was sequenced for a study of cytomegalovirus exposure and HLA in healthy donors. Study overall: Earlier findings included some 100 million unique TCR beta sequences obtained from 150 million to 200 million T cells.

The CDR3 loop spans 14 amino acids. The germline V gene encodes CDR1 MDHEN and CDR2 SYDVKM. V was clipped by 3 bases and J by 5 bases; unmatched bases: 3. Use of 60 Vbeta and 13 Jbeta primers characterized the PCR. Method: immunoSEQ multiplex PCR; TCRdb's copy keeps in-frame clones and lacks some. This sample has around 150,000 clones, with about two thirds found just once. This sequence was found in a man in his forties or fifties in good health and CMV-seropositive. The V gene is TRBV28, the J gene TRBJ1-1, with 10 bases that match TRBD1. The specimen was PBMCs. CDR3 residues: CASSFRDRGTEAFF. The CDR3 DNA is TGTGCCAGCAGTTTCCGGGACAGGGGAACTGAAGCTTTCTTT.